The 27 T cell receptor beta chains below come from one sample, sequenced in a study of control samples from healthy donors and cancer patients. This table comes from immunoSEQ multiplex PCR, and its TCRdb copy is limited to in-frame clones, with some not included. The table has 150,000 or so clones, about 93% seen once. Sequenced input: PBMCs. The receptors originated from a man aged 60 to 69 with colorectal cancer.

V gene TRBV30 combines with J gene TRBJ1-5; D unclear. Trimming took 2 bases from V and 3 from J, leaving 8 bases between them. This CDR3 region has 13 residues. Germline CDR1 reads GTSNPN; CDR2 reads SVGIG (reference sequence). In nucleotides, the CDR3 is TGTGCCTGGAGTTTACAGAACAATCAGCCCCAGCATTTT. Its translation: CAWSLQNNQPQHF.

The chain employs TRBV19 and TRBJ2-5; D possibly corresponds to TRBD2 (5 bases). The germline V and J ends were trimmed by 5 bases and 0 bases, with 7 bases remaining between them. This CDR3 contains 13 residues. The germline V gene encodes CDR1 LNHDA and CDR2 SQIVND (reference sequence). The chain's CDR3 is CASSSADQETQYF. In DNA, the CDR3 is TGTGCCAGTAGTTCAGCGGACCAAGAGACCCAGTACTTC.

In DNA, the CDR3 is TGTGCCAGCAGCTCCGGACGAGTCTCTGGAAACACCATATATTTT. Translating it yields CASSSGRVSGNTIYF. The chain is built from TRBV5-6 and TRBJ1-3; no clear D. This CDR3 contains 15 residues. Germline CDR1 reads SGHDT; CDR2 reads YYEEEE. Between the trimmed V and J ends, which lost 3 bases and 0 bases, there was a span of 10 bases.

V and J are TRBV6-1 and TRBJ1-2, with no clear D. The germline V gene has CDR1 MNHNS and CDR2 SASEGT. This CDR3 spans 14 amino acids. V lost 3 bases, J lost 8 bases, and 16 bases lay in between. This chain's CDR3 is CASSDSMGYLGYTF. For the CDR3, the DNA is TGTGCCAGCAGTGATTCGATGGGCTATCTAGGCTACACCTTC.

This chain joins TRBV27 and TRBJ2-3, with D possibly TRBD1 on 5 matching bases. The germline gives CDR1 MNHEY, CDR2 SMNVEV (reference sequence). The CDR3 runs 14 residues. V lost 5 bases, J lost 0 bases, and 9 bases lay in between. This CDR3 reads CASSRTPSTDTQYF. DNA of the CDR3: TGTGCCAGCAGTAGGACACCTAGCACAGATACGCAGTATTTT.

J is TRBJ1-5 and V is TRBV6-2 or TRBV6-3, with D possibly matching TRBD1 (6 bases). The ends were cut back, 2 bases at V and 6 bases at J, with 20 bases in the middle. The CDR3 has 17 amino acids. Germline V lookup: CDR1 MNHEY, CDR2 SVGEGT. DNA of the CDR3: TGTGCCAGCAGTTACGGGGGCGGGACGCAAGGTCGTCAGCCCCAGCATTTT. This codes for CASSYGGGTQGRQPQHF.

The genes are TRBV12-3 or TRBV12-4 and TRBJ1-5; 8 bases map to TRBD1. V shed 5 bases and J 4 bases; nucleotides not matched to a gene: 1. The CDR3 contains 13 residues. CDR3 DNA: TGTGCCAGCAGTCAGGGGGCGAATCAGCCCCAGCATTTT. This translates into CASSQGANQPQHF.

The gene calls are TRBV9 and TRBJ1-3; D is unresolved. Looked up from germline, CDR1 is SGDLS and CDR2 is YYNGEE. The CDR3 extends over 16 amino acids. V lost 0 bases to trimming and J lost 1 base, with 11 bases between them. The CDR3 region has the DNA TGTGCCAGCAGCGTAGCGGGCCTCCCATCTGGAAACACCATATATTTT. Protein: CASSVAGLPSGNTIYF.

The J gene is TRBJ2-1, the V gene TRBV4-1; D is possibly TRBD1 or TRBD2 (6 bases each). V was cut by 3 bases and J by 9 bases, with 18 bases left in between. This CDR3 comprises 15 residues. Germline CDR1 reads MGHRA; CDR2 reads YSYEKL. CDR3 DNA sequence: TGCGCCAGCAGCCAGGACATAGGGGGGAGAGGTGAGCAGTTCTTC. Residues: CASSQDIGGRGEQFF.

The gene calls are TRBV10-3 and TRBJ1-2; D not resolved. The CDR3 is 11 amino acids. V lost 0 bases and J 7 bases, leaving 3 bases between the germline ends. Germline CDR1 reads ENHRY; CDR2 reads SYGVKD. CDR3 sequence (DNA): TGTGCCATCAGTGAGTCGATTGGCTACACCTTC. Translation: CAISESIGYTF.

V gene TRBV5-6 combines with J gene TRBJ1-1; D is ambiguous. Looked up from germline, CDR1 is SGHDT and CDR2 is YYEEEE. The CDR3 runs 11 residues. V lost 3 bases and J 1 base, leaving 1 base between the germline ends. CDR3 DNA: TGTGCCAGCAGCTGGAACACTGAAGCTTTCTTT. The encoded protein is CASSWNTEAFF.

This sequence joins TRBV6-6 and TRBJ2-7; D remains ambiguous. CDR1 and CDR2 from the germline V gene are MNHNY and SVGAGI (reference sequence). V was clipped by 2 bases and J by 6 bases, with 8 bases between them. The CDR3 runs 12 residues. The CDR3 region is CASSYGPFEQYF. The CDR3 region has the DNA TGTGCCAGCAGTTACGGGCCTTTCGAGCAGTACTTC.

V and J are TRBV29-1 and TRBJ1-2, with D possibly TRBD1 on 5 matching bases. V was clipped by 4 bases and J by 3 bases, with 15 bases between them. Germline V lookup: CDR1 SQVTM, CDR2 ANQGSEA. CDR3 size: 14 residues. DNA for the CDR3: TGCAGCGTTGGGAGGCTAGGGGTTGACTATGGCTACACCTTC. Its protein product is CSVGRLGVDYGYTF.

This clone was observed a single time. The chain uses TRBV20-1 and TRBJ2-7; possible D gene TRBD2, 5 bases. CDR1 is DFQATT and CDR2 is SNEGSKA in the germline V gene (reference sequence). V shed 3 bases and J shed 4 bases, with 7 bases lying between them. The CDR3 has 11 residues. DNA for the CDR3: TGCAGTGCTAGTTCGGGATACGAGCAGTACTTC. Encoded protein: CSASSGYEQYF.

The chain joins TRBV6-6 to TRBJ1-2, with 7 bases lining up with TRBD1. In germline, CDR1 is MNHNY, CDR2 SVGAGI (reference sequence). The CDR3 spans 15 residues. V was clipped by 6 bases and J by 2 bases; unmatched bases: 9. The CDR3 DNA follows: TGTGCCAGCAGGTCGGGACAGCCGGTGAACTATGGCTACACCTTC. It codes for CASRSGQPVNYGYTF.

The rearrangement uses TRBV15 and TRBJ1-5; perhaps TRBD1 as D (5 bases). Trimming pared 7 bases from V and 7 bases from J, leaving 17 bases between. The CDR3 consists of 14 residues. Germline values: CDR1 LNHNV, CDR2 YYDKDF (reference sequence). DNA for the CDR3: TGTGCCACCACGACAGTGACGTGGGGACAGCCCCAGCATTTT. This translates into CATTTVTWGQPQHF.

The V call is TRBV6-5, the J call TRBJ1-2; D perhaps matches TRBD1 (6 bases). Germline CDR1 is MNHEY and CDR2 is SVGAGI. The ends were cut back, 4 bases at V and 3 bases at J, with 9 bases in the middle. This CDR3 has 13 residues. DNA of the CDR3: TGTGCCAGCAGTTTGGACAGCGACTATGGCTACACCTTC. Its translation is CASSLDSDYGYTF.

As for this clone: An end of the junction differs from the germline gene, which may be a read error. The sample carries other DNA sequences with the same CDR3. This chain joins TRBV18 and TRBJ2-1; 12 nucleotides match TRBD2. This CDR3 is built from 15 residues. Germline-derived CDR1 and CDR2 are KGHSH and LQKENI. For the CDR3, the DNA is TGTGCCAGCTCCCTAGCGGGGGGGCCGGGCAATGAGCAATTCTTC. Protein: CASSLAGGPGNEQFF. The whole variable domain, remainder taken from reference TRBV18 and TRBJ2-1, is NAGVMQNPRHLVRRRGQEARLRCSPMKGHSHVYWYRQLPEEGLKFMVYLQKENIIDESGMPKERFSAEFPKEGPSILRIQQVVRGDSAAYFCASSLAGGPGNEQFFGPGTRLTVL.

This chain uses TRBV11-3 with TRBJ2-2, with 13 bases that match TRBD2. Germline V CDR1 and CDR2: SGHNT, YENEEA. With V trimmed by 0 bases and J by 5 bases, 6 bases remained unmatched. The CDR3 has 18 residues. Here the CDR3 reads CASSLETTSGGLTGELFF. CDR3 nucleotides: TGTGCCAGCAGCTTAGAGACGACTAGCGGGGGGTTGACCGGGGAGCTGTTTTTT.

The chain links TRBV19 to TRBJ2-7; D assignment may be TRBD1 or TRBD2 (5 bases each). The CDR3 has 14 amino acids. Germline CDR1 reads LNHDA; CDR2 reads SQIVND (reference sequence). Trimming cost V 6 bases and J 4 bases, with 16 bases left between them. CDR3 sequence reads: CASSPGRPFYEQYF. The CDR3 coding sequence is TGTGCCAGTAGCCCGGGACGTCCGTTTTACGAGCAGTACTTC.

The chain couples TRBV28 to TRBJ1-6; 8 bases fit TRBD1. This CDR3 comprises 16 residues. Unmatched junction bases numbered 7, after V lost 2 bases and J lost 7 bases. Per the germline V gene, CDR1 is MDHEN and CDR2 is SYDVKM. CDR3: CASSLPSDRVNSPLHF. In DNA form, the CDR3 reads TGTGCCAGCAGTTTACCCTCGGACAGGGTGAATTCACCCCTCCACTTT.

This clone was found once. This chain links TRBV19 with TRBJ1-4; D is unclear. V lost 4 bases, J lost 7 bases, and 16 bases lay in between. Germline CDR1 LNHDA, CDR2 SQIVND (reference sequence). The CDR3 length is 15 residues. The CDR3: CASSNGPIGSEKLFF. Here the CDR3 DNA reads TGTGCCAGTAGTAATGGGCCCATAGGGAGTGAAAAACTGTTTTTT.

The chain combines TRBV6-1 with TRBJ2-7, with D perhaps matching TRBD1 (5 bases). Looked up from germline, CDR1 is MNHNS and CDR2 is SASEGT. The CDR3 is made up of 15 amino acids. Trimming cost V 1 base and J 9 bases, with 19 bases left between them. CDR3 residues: CASSEDPGHGSVQYF. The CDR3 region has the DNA TGTGCCAGCAGTGAAGACCCAGGGCATGGTAGTGTGCAGTACTTC.

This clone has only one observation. As DNA, the CDR3 is TGTGCCAGCAGCGTAGGACTGGCTAACTATGGCTACACCTTC. Its protein is CASSVGLANYGYTF. The rearrangement links TRBV9 to TRBJ1-2; D is uncertain. Germline V gene lookup returns CDR1 SGDLS and CDR2 YYNGEE. V gave up 0 bases and J gave up 0 bases, with 6 bases separating them. The CDR3 runs 14 residues.

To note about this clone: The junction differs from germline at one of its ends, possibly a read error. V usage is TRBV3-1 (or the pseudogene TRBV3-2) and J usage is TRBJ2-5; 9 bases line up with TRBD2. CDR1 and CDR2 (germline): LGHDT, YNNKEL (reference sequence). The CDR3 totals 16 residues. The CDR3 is CARSPSRAGGGETQYF. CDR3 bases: TGTGCCCGCAGCCCTTCCCGGGCGGGGGGGGGAGAGACCCAGTACTTC.

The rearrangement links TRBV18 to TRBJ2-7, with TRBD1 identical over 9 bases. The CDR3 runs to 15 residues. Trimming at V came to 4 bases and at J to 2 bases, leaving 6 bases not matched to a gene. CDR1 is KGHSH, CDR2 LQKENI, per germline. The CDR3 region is CASSRPGQGPYEQYF. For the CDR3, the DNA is TGTGCCAGCTCACGGCCGGGACAGGGCCCCTACGAGCAGTACTTC.

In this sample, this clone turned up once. The CDR3, as DNA: TGTGCCAGCAGCCATACCCCGGGAGGGGGGGCTGAAGAGACCCAGTACTTC. Translating it yields CASSHTPGGGAEETQYF. The chain has TRBV3-1 (or the pseudogene TRBV3-2) and TRBJ2-5; 8 bases agree with TRBD2. Germline V gene data show CDR1 as LGHDT and CDR2 as YNNKEL (reference sequence). This CDR3 has 17 amino acids. V trimming: 3 bases; J trimming: 3 bases; junction bases outside the gene matches: 12.